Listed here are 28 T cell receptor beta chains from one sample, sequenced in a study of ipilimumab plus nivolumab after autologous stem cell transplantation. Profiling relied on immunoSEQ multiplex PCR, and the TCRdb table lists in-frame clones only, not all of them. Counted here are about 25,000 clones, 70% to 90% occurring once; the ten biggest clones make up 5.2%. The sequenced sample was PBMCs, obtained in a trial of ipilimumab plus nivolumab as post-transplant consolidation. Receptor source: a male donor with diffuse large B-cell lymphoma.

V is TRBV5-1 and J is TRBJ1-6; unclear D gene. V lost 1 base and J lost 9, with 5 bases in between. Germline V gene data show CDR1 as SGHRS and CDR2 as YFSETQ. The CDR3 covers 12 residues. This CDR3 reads CASSLPPSPLHF. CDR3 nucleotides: TGCGCCAGCAGCTTGCCCCCTTCACCCCTCCACTTT.

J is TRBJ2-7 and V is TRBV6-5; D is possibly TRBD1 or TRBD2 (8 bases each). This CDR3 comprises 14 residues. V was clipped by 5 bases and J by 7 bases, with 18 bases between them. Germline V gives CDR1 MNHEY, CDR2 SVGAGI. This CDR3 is CASSREGQVGEQYF. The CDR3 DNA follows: TGTGCCAGCAGTCGGGAGGGACAGGTAGGGGAGCAGTACTTC.

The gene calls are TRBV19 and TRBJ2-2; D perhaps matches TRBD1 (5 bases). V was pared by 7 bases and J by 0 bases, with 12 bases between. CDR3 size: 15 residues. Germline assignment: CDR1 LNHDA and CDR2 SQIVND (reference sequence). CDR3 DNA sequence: TGTGCCAGTACTCCCACAGGACCGAACACCGGGGAGCTGTTTTTT. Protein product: CASTPTGPNTGELFF.

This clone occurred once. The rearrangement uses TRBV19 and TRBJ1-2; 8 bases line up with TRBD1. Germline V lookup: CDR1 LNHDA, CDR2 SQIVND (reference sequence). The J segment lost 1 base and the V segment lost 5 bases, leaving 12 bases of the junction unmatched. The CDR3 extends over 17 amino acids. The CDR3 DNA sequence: TGTGCCAGTAGTCCGGGACAGGCGATAGGAGTTAACTATGGCTACACCTTC. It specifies CASSPGQAIGVNYGYTF.

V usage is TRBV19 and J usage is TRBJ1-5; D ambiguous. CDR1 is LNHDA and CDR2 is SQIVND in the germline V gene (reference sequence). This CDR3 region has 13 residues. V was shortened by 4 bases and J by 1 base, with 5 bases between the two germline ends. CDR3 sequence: CASSTPSNQPQHF. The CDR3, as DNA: TGTGCCAGTAGTACGCCGAGCAATCAGCCCCAGCATTTT.

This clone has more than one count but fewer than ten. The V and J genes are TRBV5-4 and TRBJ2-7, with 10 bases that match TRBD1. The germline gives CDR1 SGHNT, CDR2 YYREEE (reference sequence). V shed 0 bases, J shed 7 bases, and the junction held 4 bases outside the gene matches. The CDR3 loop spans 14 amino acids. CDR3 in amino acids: CASSLGQGAREQYF. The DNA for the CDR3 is TGTGCCAGCAGCTTGGGACAGGGGGCGAGGGAGCAGTACTTC.

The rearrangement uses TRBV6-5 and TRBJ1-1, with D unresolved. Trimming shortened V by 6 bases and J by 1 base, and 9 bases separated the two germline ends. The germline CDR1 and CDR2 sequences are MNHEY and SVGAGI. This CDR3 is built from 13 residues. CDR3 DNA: TGTGCCAGCAGCCCCGATCCGAACACTGAAGCTTTCTTT. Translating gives CASSPDPNTEAFF.

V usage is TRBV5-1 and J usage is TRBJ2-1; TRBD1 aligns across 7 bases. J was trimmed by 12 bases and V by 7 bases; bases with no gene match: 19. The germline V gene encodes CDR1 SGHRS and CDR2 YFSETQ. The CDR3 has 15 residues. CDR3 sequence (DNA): TGCGCCAGCCAAAAGATGGGGACAGCGGTAGAGGCGCAGTTCTTC. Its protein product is CASQKMGTAVEAQFF. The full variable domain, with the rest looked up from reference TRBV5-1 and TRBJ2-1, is KAGVTQTPRYLIKTRGQQVTLSCSPISGHRSVSWYQQTPGQGLQFLFEYFSETQRNKGNFPGRFSGRQFSNSRSEMNVSTLELGDSALYLCASQKMGTAVEAQFFGPGTRLTVL.

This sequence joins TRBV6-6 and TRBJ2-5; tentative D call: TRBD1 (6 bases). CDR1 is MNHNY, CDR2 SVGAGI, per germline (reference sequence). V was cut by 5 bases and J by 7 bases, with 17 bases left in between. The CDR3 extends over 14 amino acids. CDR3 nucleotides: TGTGCCAGCAGTGATACAGGGTACTATGGGACCCAGTACTTC. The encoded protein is CASSDTGYYGTQYF.

CDR3 in amino acids: CASSLVPSGGTYEQYF. CDR3 DNA sequence: TGTGCCAGCAGCTTGGTACCTAGCGGCGGTACCTACGAGCAGTACTTC. This chain joins TRBV7-2 and TRBJ2-5; 7 bases map to TRBD2. The J call may not be correct, given that the DNA end is closer to TRBJ2-7. CDR3 length: 16 residues. Germline assignment: CDR1 SGHTA and CDR2 FQGNSA.

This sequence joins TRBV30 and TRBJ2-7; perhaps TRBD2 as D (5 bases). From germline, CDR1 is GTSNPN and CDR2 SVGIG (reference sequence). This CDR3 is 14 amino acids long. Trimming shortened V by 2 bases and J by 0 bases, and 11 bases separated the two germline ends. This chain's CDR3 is CAWSRDYASYEQYF. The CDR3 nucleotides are TGTGCCTGGAGTCGTGACTACGCCTCCTACGAGCAGTACTTC.

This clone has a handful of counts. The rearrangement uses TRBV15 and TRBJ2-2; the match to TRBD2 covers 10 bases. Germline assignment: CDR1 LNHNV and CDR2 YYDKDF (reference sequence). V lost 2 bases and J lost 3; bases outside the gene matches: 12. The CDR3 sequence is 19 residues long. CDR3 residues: CATSRSWSDSGGDTGELFF. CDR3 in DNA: TGTGCCACCAGCAGATCATGGTCGGACAGCGGGGGGGACACCGGGGAGCTGTTTTTT.

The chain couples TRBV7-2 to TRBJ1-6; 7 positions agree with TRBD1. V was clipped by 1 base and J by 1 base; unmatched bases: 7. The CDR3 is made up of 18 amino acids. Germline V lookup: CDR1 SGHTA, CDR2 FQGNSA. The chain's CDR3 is CASSLGGRGQSYNSPLHF. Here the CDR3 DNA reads TGTGCCAGCAGCTTAGGAGGGAGGGGGCAATCCTATAATTCACCCCTCCACTTT.

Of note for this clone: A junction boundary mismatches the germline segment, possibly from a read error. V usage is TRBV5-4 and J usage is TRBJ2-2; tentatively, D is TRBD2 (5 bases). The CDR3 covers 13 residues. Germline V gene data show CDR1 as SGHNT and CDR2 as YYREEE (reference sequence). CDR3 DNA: TGTGCCAGCAGCTTGGGGGCTACTAGAGTAGCAACTTTT. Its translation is CASSLGATRVATF.

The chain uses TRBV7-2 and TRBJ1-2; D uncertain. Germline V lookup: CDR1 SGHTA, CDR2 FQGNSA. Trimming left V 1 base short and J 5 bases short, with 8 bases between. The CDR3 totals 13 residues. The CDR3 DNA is TGTGCCAGCAGCTTAGTTATCCAATATGGCTACACCTTC. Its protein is CASSLVIQYGYTF.

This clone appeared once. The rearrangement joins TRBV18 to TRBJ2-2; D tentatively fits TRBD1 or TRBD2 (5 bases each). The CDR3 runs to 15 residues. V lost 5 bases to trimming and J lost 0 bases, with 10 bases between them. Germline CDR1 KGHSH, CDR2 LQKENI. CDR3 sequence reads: CASSDRGPNTGELFF. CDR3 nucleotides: TGTGCCAGCTCAGACCGGGGCCCGAACACCGGGGAGCTGTTTTTT.

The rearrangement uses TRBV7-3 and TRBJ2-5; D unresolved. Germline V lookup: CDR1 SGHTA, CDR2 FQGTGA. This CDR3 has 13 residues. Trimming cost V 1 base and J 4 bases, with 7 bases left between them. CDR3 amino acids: CASSLRVGETQYF. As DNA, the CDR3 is TGTGCCAGCAGCTTAAGGGTGGGAGAGACCCAGTACTTC.

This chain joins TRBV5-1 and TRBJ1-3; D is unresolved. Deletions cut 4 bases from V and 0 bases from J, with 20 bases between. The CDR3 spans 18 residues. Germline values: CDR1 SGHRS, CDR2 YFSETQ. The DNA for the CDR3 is TGCGCCAGCAGCCCCTCAGGCGGCAGGACTAGCTCTGGAAACACCATATATTTT. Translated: CASSPSGGRTSSGNTIYF. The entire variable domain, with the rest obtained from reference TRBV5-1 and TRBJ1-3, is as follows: KAGVTQTPRYLIKTRGQQVTLSCSPISGHRSVSWYQQTPGQGLQFLFEYFSETQRNKGNFPGRFSGRQFSNSRSEMNVSTLELGDSALYLCASSPSGGRTSSGNTIYFGEGSWLTVV.

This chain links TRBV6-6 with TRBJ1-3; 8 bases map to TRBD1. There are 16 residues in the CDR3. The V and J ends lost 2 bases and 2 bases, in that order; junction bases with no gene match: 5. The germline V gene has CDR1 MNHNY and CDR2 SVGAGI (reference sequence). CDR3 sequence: CASSYRTGLTGNTIYF. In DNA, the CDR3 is TGTGCCAGCAGTTACCGGACAGGGTTAACTGGAAACACCATATATTTT.

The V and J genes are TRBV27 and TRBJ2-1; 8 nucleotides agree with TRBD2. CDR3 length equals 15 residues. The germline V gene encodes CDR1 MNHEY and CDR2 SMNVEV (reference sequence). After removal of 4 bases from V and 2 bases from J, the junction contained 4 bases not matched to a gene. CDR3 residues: CASSYLAGTYNEQFF. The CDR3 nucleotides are TGTGCCAGCAGTTACTTAGCGGGGACCTACAATGAGCAGTTCTTC.

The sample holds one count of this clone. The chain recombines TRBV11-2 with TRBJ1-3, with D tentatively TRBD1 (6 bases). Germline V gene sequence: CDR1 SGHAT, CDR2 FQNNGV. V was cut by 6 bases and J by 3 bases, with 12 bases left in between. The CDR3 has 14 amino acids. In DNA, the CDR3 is TGTGCCAGCAGTGCAACAGGGATTGGAAACACCATATATTTT. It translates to CASSATGIGNTIYF.

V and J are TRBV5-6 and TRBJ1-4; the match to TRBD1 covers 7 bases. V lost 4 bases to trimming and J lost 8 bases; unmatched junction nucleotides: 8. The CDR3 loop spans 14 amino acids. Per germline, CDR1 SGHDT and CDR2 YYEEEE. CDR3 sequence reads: CASSRDRAKEKLFF. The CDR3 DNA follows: TGTGCCAGCAGCCGAGACAGGGCCAAAGAAAAACTGTTTTTT.

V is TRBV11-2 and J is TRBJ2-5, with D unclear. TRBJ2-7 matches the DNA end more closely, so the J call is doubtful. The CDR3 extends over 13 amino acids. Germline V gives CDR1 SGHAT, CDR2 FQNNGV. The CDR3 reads CASREGAVYEQYF. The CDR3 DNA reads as TGTGCCAGCAGGGAAGGAGCCGTCTACGAGCAGTACTTC.

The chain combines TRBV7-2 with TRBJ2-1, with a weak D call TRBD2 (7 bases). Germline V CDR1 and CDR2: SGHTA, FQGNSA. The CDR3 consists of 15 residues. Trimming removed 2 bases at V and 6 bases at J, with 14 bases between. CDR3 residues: CASSLSRGGFNEQFF. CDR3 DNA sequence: TGTGCCAGCAGCTTATCTCGCGGGGGCTTCAATGAGCAGTTCTTC.

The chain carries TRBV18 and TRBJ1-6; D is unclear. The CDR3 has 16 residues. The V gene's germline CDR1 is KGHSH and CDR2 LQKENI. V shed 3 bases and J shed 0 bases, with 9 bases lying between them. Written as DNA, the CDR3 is TGTGCCAGCTCACCCCAAAGGAGCTCCTATAATTCACCCCTCCACTTT. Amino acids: CASSPQRSSYNSPLHF.

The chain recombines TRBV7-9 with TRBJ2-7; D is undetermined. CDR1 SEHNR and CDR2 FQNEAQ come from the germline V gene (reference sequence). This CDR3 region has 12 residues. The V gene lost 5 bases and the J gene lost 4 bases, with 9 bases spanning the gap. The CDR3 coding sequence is TGTGCCAGCAGCCCCGATGTATACGAGCAGTACTTC. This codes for CASSPDVYEQYF.

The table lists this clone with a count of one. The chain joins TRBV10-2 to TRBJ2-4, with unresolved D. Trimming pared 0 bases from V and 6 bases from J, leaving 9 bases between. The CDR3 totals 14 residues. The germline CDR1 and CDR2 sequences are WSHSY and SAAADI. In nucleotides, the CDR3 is TGCGCCAGCAGTGAGTCAGGACGATTAAACATTCAGTACTTC. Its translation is CASSESGRLNIQYF.

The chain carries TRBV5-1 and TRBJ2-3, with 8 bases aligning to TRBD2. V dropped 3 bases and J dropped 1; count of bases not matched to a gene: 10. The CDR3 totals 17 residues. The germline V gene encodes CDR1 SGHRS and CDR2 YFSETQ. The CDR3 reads CASSSRVPGGRTDTQYF. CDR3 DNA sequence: TGCGCCAGCAGCTCGAGGGTCCCGGGGGGGCGCACAGATACGCAGTATTTT.